Below, 9 T cell receptor beta chains from the same sample are listed, as sequenced in a study of T cell responses to AZD1222 COVID-19 vaccine. Measured with immunoSEQ multiplex PCR; TCRdb has only the in-frame clones, and not every one. This table has about 99,000 clones, about 90% appearing once. The source was peripheral blood, collected on day 0 of AZD1222 vaccination. The receptors derive from an adult in good health.

The gene calls are TRBV21-1 and TRBJ2-2; no check of the table's D call, TRBD1, against the DNA was made. TRBV21-1 is annotated as a pseudogene. The CDR3 has 16 residues. The CDR3 loop is CASSRAGDRRAGELFF. The CDR3 DNA reads TGTGCCAGCAGCAGGGCCGGCGACAGGAGAGCCGGGGAGCTGTTTTTT.

CDR3 amino acids: CASSQVGVHKNMNTEAFF. DNA for the CDR3: TGTGCCAGCAGCCAAGTTGGTGTCCACAAGAACATGAACACTGAAGCTTTCTTT. This rearrangement joins TRBV3-1 (or the pseudogene TRBV3-2) to TRBJ1-1; no clear D gene. The germline gives CDR1 LGHDT, CDR2 YNNKEL (reference sequence). V was shortened by 1 base and J by 0 bases, with 18 bases between the two germline ends. This CDR3 region has 18 residues.

This chain joins TRBV19 and TRBJ1-2, with a weak D call TRBD1 (5 bases). V lost 7 bases and J lost 1, with 16 bases in between. The germline CDR1 and CDR2 sequences are LNHDA and SQIVND (reference sequence). This CDR3 is 15 amino acids long. The CDR3 nucleotides are TGTGCCAGTATCGGGGGTCTTCCCCTTAACTATGGCTACACCTTC. This codes for CASIGGLPLNYGYTF.

A note on this clone: Other nucleotide sequences in the sample specify the same CDR3. V is TRBV10-3 and J is TRBJ2-5, with a tentative D call TRBD1 (6 bases). Trimming took off 4 bases at V and 5 bases at J, with 11 bases between the two ends. CDR1 ENHRY and CDR2 SYGVKD come from the germline V gene. The CDR3 spans 13 residues. The CDR3 DNA follows: TGTGCCATCAGTGGAAGGCAGGGGGAGACCCAGTACTTC. Protein: CAISGRQGETQYF.

The chain links TRBV27 to TRBJ2-7; D is unclear. Trimming stripped 2 bases from V and 6 bases from J, with 14 bases between. The length of the CDR3 is 14 residues. In germline, CDR1 is MNHEY, CDR2 SMNVEV (reference sequence). The CDR3 nucleotides read TGTGCCAGCAGTTTAGCCGCCGGGCCGTTCGAGCAGTACTTC. Translation: CASSLAAGPFEQYF.

This clone is a singleton in its sample. CDR3 bases: TGTGCCAGCAGGAAGGGGGATTCCAGGCCGGGCCAGTACTTC. As protein: CASRKGDSRPGQYF. This rearrangement joins TRBV7-9 to TRBJ2-7, with D perhaps TRBD1 (6 bases). CDR1 and CDR2 from the germline V gene are SEHNR and FQNEAQ (reference sequence). V dropped 6 bases and J dropped 10 bases, with 22 bases sitting between them. This CDR3 has 14 residues.

The gene calls are TRBV6-2 or TRBV6-3 and TRBJ2-7; 7 bases match TRBD1. Per germline, CDR1 MNHEY and CDR2 SVGEGT. Germline trimming cut 2 bases from V and 3 bases from J; bases unmatched to any gene: 13. This CDR3 has 17 residues. CDR3 bases: TGTGCCAGCAGTTACCTCCCTTCAGGGGGACGCAGCTACGAGCAGTACTTC. Its translation is CASSYLPSGGRSYEQYF.

Points on this clone: This sample includes further DNA sequences coding for the same CDR3. The rearrangement links TRBV5-8 to TRBJ1-2; possible D gene TRBD1, 6 bases. CDR1 is SGHTS, CDR2 YDEGEE, per germline. CDR3 length equals 13 residues. V shed 1 base and J shed 5 bases, with 9 bases lying between them. CDR3 in amino acids: CASSLRGPYGYTF. CDR3 bases: TGTGCCAGCAGCTTGCGGGGGCCTTATGGCTACACCTTC.

V usage is TRBV4-1 and J usage is TRBJ2-7; no clear D. The germline CDR1 and CDR2 sequences are MGHRA and YSYEKL. The CDR3 is made up of 12 amino acids. Trimming left V 3 bases short and J 3 bases short, with 6 bases between. CDR3 bases: TGCGCCAGCAGCCAGAGACGCTACGAGCAGTACTTC. This sequence encodes CASSQRRYEQYF.